This TCR beta chain was observed in a study of T cell responses to AZD1222 COVID-19 vaccine. Germline V lookup: CDR1 DFQATT, CDR2 SNEGSKA (reference sequence). The CDR3 extends over 15 amino acids. The V end was cut by 5 bases, the J end by 2 bases, with 18 bases between. Sequenced by immunoSEQ multiplex PCR; TCRdb stores in-frame clones only, minus some. The sample records 150,000 to 200,000 clones, approximately 93% being singletons. The source was peripheral blood, collected 28 days after the second AZD1222 dose. The receptor's source is an adult who received the AZD1222 COVID-19 vaccine. The chain is built from TRBV20-1 and TRBJ1-1; a possible D gene is TRBD1 (6 bases). The CDR3 DNA reads TGCAGTGCTGGTGGGGGGGCTGCCTTTAACACTGAAGCTTTCTTT. Residues: CSAGGGAAFNTEAFF.